These T cell receptor beta chains were read from a single sample in a study of T cell responses to AZD1222 COVID-19 vaccine. Profiled with immunoSEQ multiplex PCR; TCRdb holds only in-frame clones, not every one. This sample has over 120,000 clones, with 80% to 95% found just once. Material: peripheral blood, obtained 28 days after the second AZD1222 dose. The receptors shown here come from an adult who received the AZD1222 COVID-19 vaccine. The CDR3 runs from the conserved cysteine through the conserved F or W. The D gene is left open where the match is weak. Size values are once, few and many counts, or a class for expanded clones, and some rows have none.

D | J | V | size | CDR3 | DNA
TRBD2 | TRBJ2-1 | TRBV24-1 | . | CATSASGTSFQFF | TGTGCCACCAGTGCTAGCGGGACTTCCTTCCAGTTCTTC
. | TRBJ2-1 | TRBV7-3 | . | CASSLGSGQGGQFF | TGTGCCAGCAGCTTAGGCTCGGGTCAGGGTGGGCAGTTCTTC
. | TRBJ1-1 | TRBV10-3 | . | CAISGSPRDAFF | TGTGCCATCAGTGGATCTCCCCGAGATGCTTTCTTT
TRBD1 | TRBJ2-1 | TRBV19 | once | CASSIEAGTGHNEQFF | TGTGCCAGTAGTATAGAGGCCGGGACAGGGCACAATGAGCAGTTCTTC
TRBD2 | TRBJ2-7 | TRBV11-2 | . | CASSLVGGTHYEQYF | TGTGCCAGCAGCTTAGTGGGGGGGACCCACTACGAGCAGTACTTC
TRBD2 | TRBJ2-2 | TRBV19 | . | CASSIGTTNTGELFF | TGTGCCAGTAGTATTGGGACTACGAACACCGGGGAGCTGTTTTTT
TRBD1 | TRBJ1-6 | TRBV9 | few | CASSVGDRSSYNSPLHF | TGTGCCAGCAGCGTAGGGGACAGATCCTCCTATAATTCACCCCTCCACTTT
. | TRBJ1-1 | TRBV19 | . | CASSSPNLYTEAFF | TGTGCCAGTAGTAGTCCGAATTTATACACTGAAGCTTTCTTT
TRBD1 | TRBJ2-1 | TRBV18 | . | CASSPGQGGEQFF | TGTGCCAGCTCACCCGGACAGGGTGGGGAGCAGTTCTTC
TRBD1 | TRBJ2-1 | TRBV19 | . | CASTMRDRVSNEQFF | TGTGCCAGTACCATGCGGGACAGGGTTAGCAATGAGCAGTTCTTC
. | TRBJ1-3 | TRBV10-3 | . | CAISDGGALRNIIYF | TGTGCCATCAGTGACGGGGGGGCACTCCGAAACATCATATATTTT
. | TRBJ1-1 | TRBV6-5 | . | CASSGIPNTEAFF | TGTGCCAGCAGCGGGATCCCGAACACTGAAGCTTTCTTT
TRBD1 | TRBJ1-2 | TRBV4-3 | . | CASSRLSGQGGYGYTF | TGCGCCAGCAGCCGATTGTCGGGACAGGGAGGCTATGGCTACACCTTC
TRBD1 | TRBJ2-7 | TRBV7-2 | . | CASSLTGQFLYEQYF | TGTGCCAGCAGCTTAACGGGACAGTTTCTATACGAGCAGTACTTC
TRBD2 | TRBJ2-1 | TRBV28 | . | CASSFSRGGEQFF | TGTGCCAGCAGTTTTTCCCGGGGGGGTGAGCAGTTCTTC
. | TRBJ1-1 | TRBV2 | . | CASRFTLNTEAFF | TGTGCCAGCAGATTTACTCTGAACACTGAAGCTTTCTTT
TRBD1 | TRBJ1-1 | TRBV3-1/TRBV3-2 | . | CASSQDGGTVPTEAFF | TGTGCCAGCAGCCAAGACGGCGGGACAGTTCCCACTGAAGCTTTCTTT
TRBD2 | TRBJ2-1 | TRBV7-7 | . | CASSLGAGSDNEQFF | TGTGCCAGCAGCTTAGGAGCGGGAAGTGACAATGAGCAGTTCTTC
. | TRBJ2-3 | TRBV9 | . | CASSVDLEGTDTQYF | TGTGCCAGCAGCGTAGATCTAGAAGGAACAGATACGCAGTATTTT
. | TRBJ2-3 | TRBV28 | . | CASSLGSAFTDTQYF | TGTGCCAGCAGTTTAGGATCCGCCTTCACAGATACGCAGTATTTT
TRBD2 | TRBJ2-5 | TRBV6-2/TRBV6-3 | . | CASSRRTSGEETQYF | TGTGCCAGCAGCCGTCGGACTAGCGGGGAAGAGACCCAGTACTTC
. | TRBJ1-1 | TRBV6-2/TRBV6-3 | . | CASSSAGLNTEAFF | TGTGCCAGCAGTTCGGCAGGGCTAAACACTGAAGCTTTCTTT
TRBD2 | TRBJ2-3 | TRBV11-3 | . | CASSLGLADRTDTQYF | TGTGCCAGCAGCTTAGGACTAGCGGATCGCACAGATACGCAGTATTTT
. | TRBJ1-3 | TRBV30 | . | CAWSRRGTSGNTIYF | TGTGCCTGGAGCCGGAGGGGCACCTCTGGAAACACCATATATTTT
TRBD2 | TRBJ2-7 | TRBV19 | . | CASSIVPSGGRAYEQYF | TGTGCCAGTAGTATAGTCCCCTCTGGCGGGAGAGCCTACGAGCAGTACTTC
. | TRBJ1-6 | TRBV6-5 | . | CASSYSGQTNSPLHF | TGTGCCAGCAGTTACTCAGGGCAGACCAATTCACCCCTCCACTTT
. | TRBJ1-6 | TRBV4-3 | . | CASSQEWDASSYNSPLHF | TGCGCCAGCAGCCAAGAATGGGACGCGAGCTCCTATAATTCACCCCTCCACTTT
. | TRBJ2-7 | TRBV5-5 | . | CASSPRGLYEQYF | TGTGCCAGCAGCCCCCGGGGTCTCTACGAGCAGTACTTC
. | TRBJ2-7 | TRBV6-5 | . | CASSYTDSYEQYF | TGTGCCAGCAGTTACACGGATTCCTACGAGCAGTACTTC
. | TRBJ2-2 | TRBV5-6 | . | CASSLLIGVDTGELFF | TGTGCCAGCAGCTTGTTGATCGGGGTAGACACCGGGGAGCTGTTTTTT
. | TRBJ1-6 | TRBV15 | . | CATSREQWGSPLHF | TGTGCCACCAGCAGAGAACAGTGGGGTTCACCCCTCCACTTT
. | TRBJ1-2 | TRBV5-8 | few | CASSLGVYGYTF | TGTGCCAGCAGCTTGGGGGTATATGGCTACACCTTC
TRBD2 | TRBJ2-1 | TRBV6-2/TRBV6-3 | . | CASSSPSSGRSYNEQFF | TGTGCCAGCAGTTCACCTTCTAGCGGGAGGTCCTACAATGAGCAGTTCTTC
. | TRBJ1-2 | TRBV15 | . | CATSRDPGGTPRSYGYTF | TGTGCCACCAGCAGAGACCCAGGCGGGACCCCTAGGAGCTATGGCTACACCTTC
. | TRBJ1-2 | TRBV15 | . | CATSGRGLYGYTF | TGTGCCACGTCGGGACGAGGCCTCTATGGCTACACCTTC
. | TRBJ1-5 | TRBV2 | . | CASSASHENQPQHF | TGTGCCAGCAGTGCGAGTCACGAGAATCAGCCCCAGCATTTT
TRBD2 | TRBJ2-7 | TRBV2 | once | CASKGLAGSYEQYF | TGTGCCAGCAAGGGGCTAGCGGGATCCTACGAGCAGTACTTC
TRBD1 | TRBJ1-1 | TRBV7-8 | few | CASSLAGTGGDWDTEAFF | TGTGCCAGCAGCTTAGCCGGAACAGGGGGCGATTGGGACACTGAAGCTTTCTTT
TRBD1 | TRBJ2-7 | TRBV7-2 | . | CASSRDRGELAEQYF | TGTGCCAGCAGCCGGGACAGGGGAGAACTGGCCGAGCAGTACTTC
. | TRBJ2-4 | TRBV30 | once | CAWTPTDAAKNIQYF | TGTGCCTGGACCCCGACAGACGCAGCCAAAAACATTCAGTACTTC
. | TRBJ2-3 | TRBV29-1 | . | CSVGATTDTQYF | TGCAGCGTTGGGGCGACAACAGATACGCAGTATTTT
. | TRBJ1-4 | TRBV28 | . | CASTKYRVRRNEKLFF | TGTGCCAGCACCAAGTACAGGGTCCGTCGGAATGAAAAACTGTTTTTT
. | TRBJ1-2 | TRBV7-8 | . | CASSPDRSGYTF | TGTGCCAGCAGCCCAGACAGATCGGGCTACACCTTC
. | TRBJ1-2 | TRBV21-1 | . | CASSTLPDRTGEGYTF | TGTGCCAGCAGCACGCTACCCGACAGGACAGGGGAAGGCTACACCTTC
. | TRBJ1-5 | TRBV19 | . | CASSTILGGGNQPQHF | TGTGCCAGTAGTACTATACTAGGGGGAGGCAATCAGCCCCAGCATTTT
TRBD2 | TRBJ2-7 | TRBV28 | . | CASSRLAGGSYEQYF | TGTGCCAGCAGTCGACTAGCGGGAGGCTCCTACGAGCAGTACTTC
TRBD2 | TRBJ2-2 | TRBV4-1 | . | CASSQSGLAQIGELFF | TGCGCCAGCAGCCAATCGGGACTAGCCCAAATCGGGGAGCTGTTTTTT
. | TRBJ1-2 | TRBV28 | . | CASSPNGPPLYGYTF | TGTGCCAGCAGTCCTAATGGTCCCCCTCTCTATGGCTACACCTTC
. | TRBJ1-5 | TRBV28 | . | CASSFQGLGNQPQHF | TGTGCCAGCAGTTTTCAGGGGTTAGGCAATCAGCCCCAGCATTTT
. | TRBJ2-3 | TRBV19 | once | CASSIQGGFIDTQYF | TGTGCCAGTAGTATCCAGGGTGGATTTATAGATACGCAGTATTTT
. | TRBJ1-1 | TRBV6-2/TRBV6-3 | . | CASSSQGNTEAFF | TGTGCCAGCAGTTCACAGGGCAACACTGAAGCTTTCTTT
. | TRBJ1-5 | TRBV5-6 | . | CASSLSRAANQPQHF | TGTGCCAGCAGCTTGAGTAGGGCAGCAAATCAGCCCCAGCATTTT
. | TRBJ1-2 | TRBV15 | . | CATSRDGFGYTF | TGTGCCACCAGCAGAGATGGTTTTGGCTACACCTTC
TRBD2 | TRBJ2-3 | TRBV7-2 | . | CASSLGSSGGTDTQYF | TGTGCCAGCAGCTTAGGATCTAGCGGAGGCACAGATACGCAGTATTTT
. | TRBJ1-3 | TRBV28 | . | CASSPNSGNTIYF | TGTGCCAGCAGTCCCAACTCTGGAAACACCATATATTTT
. | TRBJ1-3 | TRBV5-6 | . | CASSFWGTNRDTIYF | TGTGCCAGCAGCTTTTGGGGGACAAACCGGGACACCATATATTTT
TRBD2 | TRBJ2-7 | TRBV19 | . | CASSPRTSEFYEQYF | TGTGCCAGTAGTCCGAGGACTAGCGAGTTCTACGAGCAGTACTTC
TRBD1 | TRBJ2-2 | TRBV7-2 | . | CASSSYRGRLGELFF | TGTGCCAGCAGCAGCTACAGGGGGCGCCTCGGGGAGCTGTTTTTT
. | TRBJ2-2 | TRBV15 | . | CATSRKGANTGELFF | TGTGCCACCAGCCGCAAGGGCGCGAACACCGGGGAGCTGTTTTTT
. | TRBJ2-1 | TRBV9 | . | CASSPRTESYNEQFF | TGTGCCAGCAGCCCCAGGACCGAATCCTACAATGAGCAGTTCTTC